This T cell receptor beta chain comes out of a study of regulatory T cells in long-lasting Graves disease. Trimming took 6 bases from V and 2 from J, leaving 14 bases between them. The CDR3 loop spans 15 amino acids. Construction of TCR beta libraries relied on iRepertoire HTBI primers and on Arm-PCR targeting CDR3 regions. TCRdb fed the multiplex PCR reads into MiXCR, producing one record per CDR3 protein. This repertoire shows hundreds of thousands of distinct CDR3 sequences, over 14% found once; its top ten account for over 7.5%. This clonotype was counted ten times or more. The time point: newly diagnosed GD, antithyroid drugs for less than 3 months. The authors made the TCR library using RNA they extracted from PBMCs. The sample was also linked to a second study, of T cells in Graves' hyperthyroidism and ophthalmopathy.

Sequences were derived from peripheral blood mononuclear cells (PBMCs), sampled at new diagnosis, from a patient treated with antithyroid drugs. The chain has TRBV12-3 or TRBV12-4 and TRBJ2-4; D not certain. The receptor's source is a middle-aged woman with Graves disease. The CDR3 here is CASSSARESKNIQYF. CDR3 coding DNA: TGTGCCAGCAGCTCCGCCCGTGAATCCAAAAACATTCAGTACTTC.